This T cell receptor (beta chain) was retrieved from a study of cytomegalovirus exposure and HLA in healthy donors. Study in general: Earlier findings included over 90 million unique TCR beta sequences obtained from roughly 200 million T cells.

13 Jbeta primers and 60 Vbeta primers were used for the PCR. Sequenced by immunoSEQ multiplex PCR; TCRdb stores in-frame clones only, minus some. The sample holds around 80,000 clones, 62% seen once. This clone appeared once. The CDR3 loop spans 14 amino acids. Germline CDR1 is SGHTA and CDR2 is FQGNSA. Trimming shortened V by 5 bases and J by 5 bases, and 15 bases separated the two germline ends. The origin of this receptor is a male donor in good health and CMV-seropositive. V and J are TRBV7-2 and TRBJ1-2; tentatively, D is TRBD1 (6 bases). Sequences were obtained from PBMCs. CDR3 sequence: CASSPGTREYGYTF. The CDR3 DNA sequence: TGTGCCAGCAGCCCCGGGACAAGAGAATATGGCTACACCTTC.